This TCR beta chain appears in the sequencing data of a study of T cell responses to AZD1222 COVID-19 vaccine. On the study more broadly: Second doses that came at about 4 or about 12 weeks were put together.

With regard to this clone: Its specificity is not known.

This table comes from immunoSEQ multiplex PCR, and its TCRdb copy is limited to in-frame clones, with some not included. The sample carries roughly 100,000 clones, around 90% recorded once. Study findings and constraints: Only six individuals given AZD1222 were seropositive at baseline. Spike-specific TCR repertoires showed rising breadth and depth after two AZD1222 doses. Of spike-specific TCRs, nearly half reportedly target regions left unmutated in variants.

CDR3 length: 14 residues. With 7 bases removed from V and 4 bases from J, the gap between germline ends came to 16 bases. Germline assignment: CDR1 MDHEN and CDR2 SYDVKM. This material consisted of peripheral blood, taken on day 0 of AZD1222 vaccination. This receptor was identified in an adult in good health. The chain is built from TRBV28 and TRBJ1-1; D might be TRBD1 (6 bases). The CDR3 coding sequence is TGTGCCAGCATAGGCGCAGGGGCAATCACTGAAGCTTTCTTT. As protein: CASIGAGAITEAFF.